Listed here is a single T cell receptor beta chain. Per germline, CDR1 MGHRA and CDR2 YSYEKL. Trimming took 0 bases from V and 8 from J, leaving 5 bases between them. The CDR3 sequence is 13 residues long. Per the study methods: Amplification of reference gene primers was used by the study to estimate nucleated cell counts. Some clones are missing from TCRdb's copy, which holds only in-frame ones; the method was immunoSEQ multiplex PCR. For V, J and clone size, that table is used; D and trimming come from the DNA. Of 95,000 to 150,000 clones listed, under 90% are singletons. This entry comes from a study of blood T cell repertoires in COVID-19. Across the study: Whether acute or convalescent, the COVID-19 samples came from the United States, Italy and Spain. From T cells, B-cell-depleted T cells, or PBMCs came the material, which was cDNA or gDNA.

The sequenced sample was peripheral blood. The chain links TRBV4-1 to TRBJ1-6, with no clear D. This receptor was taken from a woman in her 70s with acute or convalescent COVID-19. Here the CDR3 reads CASSQDSYSPLHF. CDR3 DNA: TGCGCCAGCAGCCAAGATTCGTATTCACCCCTCCACTTT.